This T cell receptor beta chain was sequenced in a study of T cell repertoires in cytomegalovirus infection. In the study overall: Public TCR beta signatures indicated both CMV infection and matching HLA type. The study, taken as a whole, reports: Dominating the ex vivo response were HLA-C-restricted CMV-specific TCR beta clonotypes. Of the TCR beta families, the public ones yielded a cumulative frequency that identified carriers of CMV plus the relevant HLA.

In the case of this clonotype: Its antigen is as yet unknown.

Via MiXCR, TCRdb re-called the reads, giving one row per CDR3 protein. The sample yields approximately 500,000 distinct CDR3 sequences, approximately 15% seen once. The CDR3 sequence is 18 residues long. Trimming removed 1 base at V and 0 bases at J, with 18 bases between. Germline CDR1 reads SGHKS; CDR2 reads YYEKEE (reference sequence). Sequenced input: CD8+ T cells from PBMCs. The chain has TRBV5-5 and TRBJ2-3; D could derive from TRBD1 or TRBD2 (6 bases each). The origin of this receptor is a human donor in good health (CMV status not recorded). Some clones in this sample may be carry-over from other donors' samples. This CDR3 reads CASSLTSRGPYSTDTQYF. The DNA for the CDR3 is TGTGCCAGCAGCTTGACTAGCCGGGGGCCTTATAGCACAGATACGCAGTATTTT.